This T cell receptor (beta chain) originates from a study of blood T cell repertoires in COVID-19 (dated by TCRdb to between 2020 and 2021). About the study as a whole: The collaborator samples originated in the United States, Italy and Spain and spanned the acute and convalescent phases of COVID-19. The prospective study material was composed of cDNA or gDNA derived from T cells, B-cell-depleted T cells, or PBMCs. The dataset comprised deeply sampled blood TCRbeta repertoires from subjects exposed to, actively infected with, or recovered from COVID-19. The repertoires were released in a freely available public database intended as a resource for research on the immune response to SARS-CoV-2. Samples came from the ongoing ImmuneRACE study (first 160 participants) plus 1,254 subjects from 6 global collaborators. The sample metadata nearly always contained a de-identified subject ID, COVID-19 status, age in years and sex. HLA class I and class II types, where available, came from metadata supplied by the sample provider rather than from assay-based typing. What the work shows at the level of the full study, not this receptor alone: Clinical and demographic metadata were provided uncurated, with the amount varying by source and participant.

TCRbeta CDR3 regions were amplified from genomic DNA by means of the immunoSEQ Assay, a bias-controlled multiplex PCR. Regarding the original processing steps: Nucleated cell counts per sample were estimated from amplification of reference gene primers within the assay. To quantify the absolute abundance of each unique TCRbeta CDR3 rearrangement, sequence reads were collapsed and filtered. For each sample, productive Simpson clonality was calculated as the square root of Simpson's diversity index across productive rearrangements. This is the immuneACCESS table as TCRdb keeps it, with only in-frame sequences that have V and J called. A part of the clones is gone; compared with another copy, unresolved V genes explain less than half, and the rest is unexplained. V and J calls and clone size come straight from that table; D and trimming were deduced from the DNA. This sample has about 58,000 clones in its table, and roughly four fifths of those were observed once. 25% to 35% of the sample goes to the ten largest clones.

A word on this clone: Its target antigen remains unknown. Per-nucleotide qualities are absent, and no much larger clonotype sits a single base away.

One collaborating source in Seattle enrolled patients while the patients were actively infected and followed the patients over time throughout the course of disease. Each collaborating institution followed its own protocols to collect whole blood in K2EDTA tubes. For TCRbeta analysis, collaborators shipped samples in one of three forms: frozen whole blood, isolated PBMCs, or DNA extracted from either of those sample types. Looking up the germline V gene yields CDR1 SGHNT and CDR2 YENEEA. The CDR3, from cysteine to phenylalanine, totals 11 residues. Only the CDR3 region is kept as DNA, spanning 33 bases read in frame from base 1. Trimming costs V 3 bases and J 8 bases, and their ends lie 7 bases apart.

The sample was peripheral blood. Rearrangement joined TRBV11-3 to TRBJ1-1; no D gene is confidently identified. The sequence derives from a man aged 55 to 69 with COVID-19, enrolled during active disease. The CDR3 sequence is CASSFSKEAFF. The DNA sequence is given as TGTGCCAGCAGCTTTTCTAAGGAAGCTTTCTTT.